In this sample, the clone carrying this T cell receptor beta chain turned up a few times. The data were taken from a study of T cells after yellow fever vaccination. Germline V gene data show CDR1 as MNHEY and CDR2 as SMNVEV (reference sequence). There are 12 residues in the CDR3. After removal of 6 bases from V and 10 bases from J, the junction contained 4 bases not matched to a gene. TCRdb re-analysed the 5' RACE reads in MiXCR, keeping a single row per CDR3 protein. The sample yields about 180,000 distinct CDR3 sequences, 5.5% to 8% seen once. The chain has TRBV27 and TRBJ2-1, with 9 nucleotides matching TRBD2. Source: CD4+ T cells sorted from PBMCs, taken on the day of the first yellow fever vaccination. This TCR came from a man aged 18 to 30 who received the YFV17D yellow fever vaccine. CDR3 bases: TGTGCCAGCAGCCTGAGCGGGGGGGAGCAGTTCTTC. Amino acid sequence: CASSLSGGEQFF.